This entry describes one T cell receptor beta chain. The data originate from a study of blood T cell repertoires in COVID-19. Study overall: COVID-19 samples collected from the United States, Italy and Spain covered acute and convalescent phases. T cells, B-cell-depleted T cells, or PBMCs provided the cDNA or gDNA that served as material.

The length of the CDR3 is 15 residues. Per germline, CDR1 MNHNS and CDR2 SASEGT. V lost 2 bases and J lost 4, with 14 bases in between. Per the original data handling: How many nucleated cells were present was estimated from reference gene primer amplification. TCRdb's table, derived via immunoSEQ multiplex PCR, lists solely in-frame clones and lacks some. V, J and clone size reflect that table, while D and trimming were determined from the DNA. In the table there are around 430,000 clones, about 83% of which are singletons. Sequencing was carried out using PBMCs or T cells enriched from blood (not recorded which). The source of this sequence is a woman in her fifties or sixties who had recovered from COVID-19. The chain employs TRBV6-1 and TRBJ1-2; D is ambiguous. The CDR3 DNA follows: TGTGCCAGCAGTGAAAACCCCTCGCTCGGCTATGGCTACACCTTC. Its translation is CASSENPSLGYGYTF.